This entry describes one T cell receptor beta chain. The antigen this receptor binds is unknown. No quality values exist for individual bases; no much larger clone is one base distant. Reading the germline V gene gives CDR1 MNHEY and CDR2 SVGAGI. Unmatched junction bases come to 12, with V trimmed by 7 bases and J by 15 bases. Taken from cysteine to phenylalanine, the CDR3 has 14 residues. Only the CDR3 DNA stays, 42 bases, in frame from base 1. Library preparation used the immunoSEQ multiplex PCR assay. Drawn from immuneACCESS, this table holds only the in-frame rearrangements with V and J called that TCRdb kept. Clones are partly lost; checked studies trace under half to an unresolved V gene and leave the rest unexplained. The sample yields 500,000 to 750,000 clones; 85% to 90% were counted once. Around 0.01% of the sample belongs to the ten largest clones. This sample is drawn from a study of shared T cell receptors in the human thymus (dated by TCRdb to the early 2020s). About the study as a whole: The study examined how the human thymus generates shared, self-reactive T-cell receptor alpha chains.

These data were also reused for a study on human thymus T cells. The second study reports: In Finland, the donors were immunologically healthy infants who were having open corrective cardiac surgery for congenital heart defects. Thymus tissue was collected as surgical resects that were removed during corrective cardiac surgery. Both the thymic and the peripheral blood repertoires appeared to show biased V and J gene segment usage. According to the related research, thymic TCR repertoires were highly overlapping among unrelated individuals. The study used roughly 8 infant thymus samples plus four related peripheral blood samples to characterize TCR alpha and beta repertoires. Donor ages ranging from roughly 6 to 244 days were recorded, and over 5 male and two female infants were included in the cohort. Thymocytes were mechanically released from the tissue and were stored as pellets of roughly 9-30 million cells at -70 degrees C. A QIAsymphony instrument was used to extract genomic DNA from frozen cell pellets. The immunoSEQ multiplex PCR assay was used to amplify the TCRB and TCRAD loci from a standardized quantity of quality-controlled genomic DNA. Amplicons spanned the V(D)J region at a length sufficient to cover the CDR3 and identify V and J genes. Through the commercial immunoSEQ service, the amplicons were sequenced on an Illumina platform. Primer bias and sequencing errors were corrected as previously described, and TCRAD and TCRB definitions were based on the IMGT database. Analysis of the repertoires was done with immunoSEQ Analyzer 3.0 and VDJTools and included basic statistics, V/J segment usage, diversity estimates, rarefaction and pairwise overlap. Diversity was estimated using the Chao1, ChaoE, Efron-Thisted, Shannon and inverse Simpson indices, and was also estimated on datasets down-sampled to the size of the smallest sample. Repertoire overlap was assessed by strict matching of CDR3 nucleotide sequence, V gene and J gene, and clustering was done by Jaccard-based multidimensional scaling. On average, thymus samples gave 650,000 to 850,000 unique TCRB clonotypes, whereas blood samples gave roughly 86,000.

This sequence uses TRBV6-5 and TRBJ2-2; 12 junctional bases match TRBD2. The sequenced material came from thymocytes. The origin of this receptor is a boy less than two years old with a congenital heart defect. Donor details come from another sample of the same person, matched by shared clones. The CDR3 reads CASISTSGRGVVFF. Read as DNA, the sequence is TGTGCCAGCATCTCGACTAGCGGGAGAGGGGTGGTGTTTTTT.